These 3 T cell receptor beta chains share one sample of origin, sequenced in a study of Ad26.COV2.S vaccination and SARS-CoV-2 variants. The assay was immunoSEQ multiplex PCR, and TCRdb's table has in-frame clones only and misses some. Among 380,000 or so clones, 86% were seen once, and the ten largest hold over 8.5%. Treatment described: some 20 received Ad26.COV2.S at low or high dose, single or two shots; 5 received placebo; per-sample allocation not given. Samples came from day 63 after the first vaccine or placebo injection. The input for sequencing was peripheral blood, taken in a trial of Ad26.COV2.S vaccine versus placebo. Receptors originate from a person aged 18-60 years who received the Ad26.COV2.S COVID-19 vaccine or a placebo.

This clone has just one count. V gene TRBV25-1 combines with J gene TRBJ1-4; D is perhaps TRBD1 (6 bases). With 7 bases removed from V and 2 bases from J, the gap between germline ends came to 14 bases. This CDR3 region has 15 residues. The germline V gene encodes CDR1 MGHDK and CDR2 SYGVNS. CDR3 protein: CASTPTQGTNEKLFF. The CDR3 nucleotides are TGTGCCAGCACCCCCACACAGGGTACTAATGAAAAACTGTTTTTT.

The chain joins TRBV10-3 to TRBJ1-2; 9 bases fit TRBD1. The CDR3 is made up of 12 amino acids. Unmatched junction bases numbered 7, after V lost 10 bases and J lost 7 bases. In germline, CDR1 is ENHRY, CDR2 SYGVKD. The CDR3 loop is CATSGQGGGYTF. CDR3 coding DNA: TGTGCCACCTCGGGACAGGGTGGTGGCTACACCTTC.

This clone was detected only once. The gene calls are TRBV18 and TRBJ1-3; weak D call: TRBD1 (6 bases). From germline, CDR1 is KGHSH and CDR2 LQKENI. Between the trimmed V and J ends, which lost 2 bases and 0 bases, there was a span of 11 bases. The CDR3 consists of 16 residues. CDR3 sequence (DNA): TGTGCCAGCTCACCAGGACAGATCCACTCTGGAAACACCATATATTTT. It is translated as CASSPGQIHSGNTIYF.